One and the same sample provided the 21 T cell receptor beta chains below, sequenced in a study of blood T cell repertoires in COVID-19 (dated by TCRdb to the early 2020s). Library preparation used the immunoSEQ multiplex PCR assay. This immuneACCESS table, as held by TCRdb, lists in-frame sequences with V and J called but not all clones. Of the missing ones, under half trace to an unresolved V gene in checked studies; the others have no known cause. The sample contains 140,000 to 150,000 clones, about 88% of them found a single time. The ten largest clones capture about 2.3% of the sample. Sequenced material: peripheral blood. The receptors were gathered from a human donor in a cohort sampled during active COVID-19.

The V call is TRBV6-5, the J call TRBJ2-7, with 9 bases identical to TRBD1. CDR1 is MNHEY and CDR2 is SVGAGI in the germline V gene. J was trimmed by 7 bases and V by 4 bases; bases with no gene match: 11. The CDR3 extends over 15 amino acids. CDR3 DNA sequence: TGTGCCAGCAGTTGGACCGGGACAGGGCCTGGGGAGCAGTACTTC. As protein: CASSWTGTGPGEQYF.

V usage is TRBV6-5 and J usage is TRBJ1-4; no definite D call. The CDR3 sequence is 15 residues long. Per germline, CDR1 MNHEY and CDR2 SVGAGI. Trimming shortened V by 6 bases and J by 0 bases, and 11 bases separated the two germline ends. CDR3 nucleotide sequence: TGTGCCAGCAGAGAGAGAGGAGCAACTAATGAAAAACTGTTTTTT. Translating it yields CASRERGATNEKLFF.

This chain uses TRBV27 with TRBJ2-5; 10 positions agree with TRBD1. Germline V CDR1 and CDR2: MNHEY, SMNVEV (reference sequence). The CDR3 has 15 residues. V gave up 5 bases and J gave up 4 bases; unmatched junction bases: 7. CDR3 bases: TGTGCCAGCAGTCAACCGGGACAGGGGCGAGAGACCCAGTACTTC. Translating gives CASSQPGQGRETQYF.

CDR3 coding DNA: TGTGCCAGCAGCTTCCAGGCTCAAGAGACCCAGTACTTC. It yields the protein CASSFQAQETQYF. The V and J genes are TRBV7-2 and TRBJ2-5; D gene ambiguous. V was shortened by 3 bases and J by 2 bases, with 7 bases between the two germline ends. The CDR3 has 13 residues. Germline V gene data show CDR1 as SGHTA and CDR2 as FQGNSA.

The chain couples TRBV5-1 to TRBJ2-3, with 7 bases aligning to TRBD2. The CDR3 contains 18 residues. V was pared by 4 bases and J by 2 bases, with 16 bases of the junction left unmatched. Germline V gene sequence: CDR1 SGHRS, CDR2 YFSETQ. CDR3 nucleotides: TGCGCCAGCAGCCCGGGAGTTCGCGGGGGAGGTTCCACAGATACGCAGTATTTT. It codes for CASSPGVRGGGSTDTQYF.

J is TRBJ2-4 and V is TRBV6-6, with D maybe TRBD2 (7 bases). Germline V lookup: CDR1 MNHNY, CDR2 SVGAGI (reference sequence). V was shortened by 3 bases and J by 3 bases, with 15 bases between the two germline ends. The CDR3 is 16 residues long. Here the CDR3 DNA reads TGTGCCAGCAGTTATGAGGGGGGGGAGGACAAAAACATTCAGTACTTC. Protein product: CASSYEGGEDKNIQYF.

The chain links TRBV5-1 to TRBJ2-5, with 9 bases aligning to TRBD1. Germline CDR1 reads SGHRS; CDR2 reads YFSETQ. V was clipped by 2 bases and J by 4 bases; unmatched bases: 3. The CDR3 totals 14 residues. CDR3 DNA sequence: TGCGCCAGCAGCTTCGGACAGGGGAGAGAGACCCAGTACTTC. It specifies CASSFGQGRETQYF.

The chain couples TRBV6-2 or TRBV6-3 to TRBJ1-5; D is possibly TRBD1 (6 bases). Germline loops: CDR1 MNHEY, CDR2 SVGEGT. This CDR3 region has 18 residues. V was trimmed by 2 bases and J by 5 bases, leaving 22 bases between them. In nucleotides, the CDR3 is TGTGCCAGCAGTTACGCACAGGGAAGGAGTGTGGCGGATCAGCCCCAGCATTTT. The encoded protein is CASSYAQGRSVADQPQHF.

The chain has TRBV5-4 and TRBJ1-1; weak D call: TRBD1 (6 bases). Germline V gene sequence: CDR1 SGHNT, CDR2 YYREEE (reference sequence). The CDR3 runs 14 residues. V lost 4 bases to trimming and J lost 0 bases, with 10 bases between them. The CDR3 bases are TGTGCCAGCAGCACGGACAGATTGAACACTGAAGCTTTCTTT. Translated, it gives CASSTDRLNTEAFF.

CDR3 in amino acids: CASSPLSTGRLNTGELFF. The CDR3 nucleotides are TGTGCCAGCTCACCTCTCTCTACAGGGCGCTTAAACACCGGGGAGCTGTTTTTT. The chain carries TRBV18 and TRBJ2-2; D may be TRBD1 (6 bases). CDR1 is KGHSH, CDR2 LQKENI, per germline. Trimming took 3 bases from V and 2 from J, leaving 19 bases between them. This CDR3 contains 18 residues.

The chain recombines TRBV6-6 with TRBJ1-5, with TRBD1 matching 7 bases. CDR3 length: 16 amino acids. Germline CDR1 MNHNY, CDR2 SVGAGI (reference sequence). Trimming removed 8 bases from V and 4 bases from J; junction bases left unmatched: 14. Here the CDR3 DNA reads TGTGCCAGCTCTGATAGACAGGGATCGGCTAATCAGCCCCAGCATTTT. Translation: CASSDRQGSANQPQHF.

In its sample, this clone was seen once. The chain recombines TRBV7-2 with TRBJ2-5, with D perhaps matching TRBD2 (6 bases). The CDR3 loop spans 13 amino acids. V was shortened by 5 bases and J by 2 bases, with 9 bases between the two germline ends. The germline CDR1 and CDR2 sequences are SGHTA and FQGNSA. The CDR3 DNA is TGTGCCAGCAGCAGACGGGGGCAAGAGACCCAGTACTTC. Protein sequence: CASSRRGQETQYF.

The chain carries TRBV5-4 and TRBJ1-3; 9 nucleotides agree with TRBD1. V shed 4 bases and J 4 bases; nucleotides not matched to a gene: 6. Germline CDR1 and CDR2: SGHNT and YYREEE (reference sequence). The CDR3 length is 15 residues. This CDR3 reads CASSPTGGRGNTIYF. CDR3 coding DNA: TGTGCCAGCAGCCCCACAGGGGGCAGGGGAAACACCATATATTTT.

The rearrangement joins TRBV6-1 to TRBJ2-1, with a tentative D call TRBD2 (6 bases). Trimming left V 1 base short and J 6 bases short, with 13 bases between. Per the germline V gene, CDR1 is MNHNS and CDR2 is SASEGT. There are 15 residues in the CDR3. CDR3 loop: CASSEEGGIGNEQFF. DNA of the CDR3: TGTGCCAGCAGTGAAGAGGGCGGGATTGGCAATGAGCAGTTCTTC.

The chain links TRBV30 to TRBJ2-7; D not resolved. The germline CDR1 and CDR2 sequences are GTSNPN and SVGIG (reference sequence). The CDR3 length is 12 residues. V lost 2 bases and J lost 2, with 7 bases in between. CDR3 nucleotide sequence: TGTGCCTGGAGTTTCCCAGCCTACGAGCAGTACTTC. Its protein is CAWSFPAYEQYF.

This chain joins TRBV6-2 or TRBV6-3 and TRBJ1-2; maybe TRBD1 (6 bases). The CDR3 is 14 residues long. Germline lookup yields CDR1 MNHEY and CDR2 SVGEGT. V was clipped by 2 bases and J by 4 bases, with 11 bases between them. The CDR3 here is CASSYLTGTYGYTF. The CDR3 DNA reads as TGTGCCAGCAGTTACCTAACAGGGACCTATGGCTACACCTTC.

For the CDR3, the DNA is TGTGCCTGGAGCCTCCAGGGAGGTTCACCCCTCCACTTT. It specifies CAWSLQGGSPLHF. The chain is built from TRBV30 and TRBJ1-6; the D gene is possibly TRBD1 (5 bases). V gave up 3 bases and J gave up 9 bases, with 12 bases separating them. The CDR3 sequence is 13 residues long. Germline CDR1 is GTSNPN and CDR2 is SVGIG (reference sequence).

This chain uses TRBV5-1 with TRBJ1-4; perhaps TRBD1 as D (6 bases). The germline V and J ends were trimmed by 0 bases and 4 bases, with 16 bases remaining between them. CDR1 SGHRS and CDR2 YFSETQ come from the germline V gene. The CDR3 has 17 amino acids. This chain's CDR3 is CASSLAGRGINNEKLFF. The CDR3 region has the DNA TGCGCCAGCAGCTTGGCTGGCAGGGGAATAAATAATGAAAAACTGTTTTTT.

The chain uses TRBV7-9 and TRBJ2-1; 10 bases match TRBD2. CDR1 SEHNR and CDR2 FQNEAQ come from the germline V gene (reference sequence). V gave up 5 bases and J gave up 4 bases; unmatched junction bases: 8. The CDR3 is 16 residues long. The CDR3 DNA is TGTGCCAGCAGCCCCCCGGGACTAGCGTCTTACAATGAGCAGTTCTTC. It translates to CASSPPGLASYNEQFF. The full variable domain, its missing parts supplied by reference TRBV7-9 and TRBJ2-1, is DTGVSQNPRHKITKRGQNVTFRCDPISEHNRLYWYRQTLGQGPEFLTYFQNEAQLEKSRLLSDRFSAERPKGSFSTLEIQRTEQGDSAMYLCASSPPGLASYNEQFFGPGTRLTVL.

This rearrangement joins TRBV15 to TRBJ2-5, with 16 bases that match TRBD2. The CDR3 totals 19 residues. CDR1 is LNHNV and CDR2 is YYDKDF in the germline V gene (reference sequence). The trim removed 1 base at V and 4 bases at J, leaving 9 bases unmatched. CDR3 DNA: TGTGCCACCAGCAGAGTAGCCGGGACTAGCGGGGGGGCTAGAGAGACCCAGTACTTC. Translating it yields CATSRVAGTSGGARETQYF.

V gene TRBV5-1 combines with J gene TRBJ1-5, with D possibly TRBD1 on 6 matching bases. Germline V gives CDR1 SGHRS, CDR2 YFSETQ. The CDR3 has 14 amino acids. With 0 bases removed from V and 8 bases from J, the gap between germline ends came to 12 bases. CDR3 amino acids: CASSLEGGYKPQHF. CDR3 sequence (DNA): TGCGCCAGCAGCTTGGAAGGGGGATATAAGCCCCAGCATTTT.